The 21 T cell receptor beta chains presented below share a single source sample, sequenced in a study of monozygotic twins with inflammatory bowel disease. TCRdb reprocessed the 5' RACE reads and reports one entry per CDR3 protein, with no DNA. Here the sample table reports 330,000 or so distinct CDR3 sequences. Input material: blood. The receptors derive from a human donor with ulcerative colitis or Crohn's disease, or a healthy co-twin of an affected twin (not recorded which).

This chain links TRBV19 with TRBJ2-3; there is no DNA to check the TCRdb D call of TRBD2. From germline, CDR1 is LNHDA and CDR2 SQIVND (reference sequence). The CDR3 totals 14 residues. CDR3 sequence reads: CASSIPGALDTQYF.

The genes are TRBV19 and TRBJ2-2. CDR3 length equals 12 residues. Germline lookup yields CDR1 LNHDA and CDR2 SQIVND (reference sequence). This chain's CDR3 is CASSILAGELFF.

V is TRBV24-1 and J is TRBJ2-2; TCRdb lists TRBD1, though no DNA is available to test this call. Germline loops: CDR1 KGHDR, CDR2 SFDVKD. The CDR3 runs 16 residues. The CDR3 loop is CATHGGSAEGTGELFF.

V and J are TRBV29-1 and TRBJ2-6; without DNA, the TCRdb call of TRBD1 cannot be checked. CDR3 length: 15 amino acids. Germline assignment: CDR1 SQVTM and CDR2 ANQGSEA. The CDR3 reads CSVGTGGGGANVLTF.

This sequence joins TRBV5-1 and TRBJ2-5. CDR1 and CDR2 from the germline V gene are SGHRS and YFSETQ. There are 14 residues in the CDR3. The CDR3 region is CASSLGEVQETQYF.

The V call is TRBV10-3, the J call TRBJ2-7; TCRdb reports TRBD1, a call that lacks DNA to check it against. There are 15 residues in the CDR3. Per the germline V gene, CDR1 is ENHRY and CDR2 is SYGVKD. CDR3 sequence: CAIGKPGQGDYEQYF.

The V call is TRBV5-6, the J call TRBJ2-7. Germline-derived CDR1 and CDR2 are SGHDT and YYEEEE. CDR3 length: 16 residues. The CDR3 sequence is CASSLWHLPNSYEQYF.

This chain connects TRBV12-3 or TRBV12-4 to TRBJ2-4; the TRBD1 assignment by TCRdb is unverifiable without DNA. The CDR3 contains 18 residues. The CDR3 loop is CASSPHTGTGLGWNIQNF.

The V call is TRBV28, the J call TRBJ2-3; TCRdb calls TRBD1, which cannot be checked without DNA. The germline V gene encodes CDR1 MDHEN and CDR2 SYDVKM. This CDR3 has 15 residues. This CDR3 is CASSLPGQAEDTQYF.

The CDR3 protein is CASEQLYGYTF. The chain has TRBV7-2 and TRBJ1-2. The CDR3 spans 11 residues. Germline V gene data show CDR1 as SGHTA and CDR2 as FQGNSA.

V gene TRBV5-1 combines with J gene TRBJ2-7; TCRdb proposes TRBD2, but this gene call is untestable without DNA. The CDR3 sequence is 15 residues long. The V gene's germline CDR1 is SGHRS and CDR2 YFSETQ. The CDR3 loop is CASSYGTSGFYEQYF.

V is TRBV15 and J is TRBJ2-7; TCRdb's assignment of TRBD2 cannot be checked, as there is no DNA. The CDR3 length is 17 residues. The germline gives CDR1 LNHNV, CDR2 YYDKDF (reference sequence). CDR3 region: CATSRDRGAPSSYEQYF.

J is TRBJ1-2 and V is TRBV12-3 or TRBV12-4; TCRdb reports TRBD1, a call that lacks DNA to check it against. The CDR3 runs to 15 residues. CDR3: CASTQSLPLNYGYTF.

The V call is TRBV20-1, the J call TRBJ2-7; TCRdb calls TRBD1, which cannot be checked without DNA. Germline CDR1 DFQATT, CDR2 SNEGSKA (reference sequence). The CDR3 spans 15 residues. The CDR3 sequence: CSARPFRGGSYEQYF.

This chain connects TRBV4-1 to TRBJ1-1. In germline, CDR1 is MGHRA, CDR2 YSYEKL. The CDR3 contains 14 residues. CDR3 loop: CASSQDGVNTEAFF.

The rearrangement joins TRBV5-4 to TRBJ1-6; TCRdb indicates TRBD1, and absent DNA this call remains unverified. CDR1 and CDR2 from the germline V gene are SGHNT and YYREEE (reference sequence). CDR3 length: 12 amino acids. CDR3 residues: CARETRDSPLHF.

J is TRBJ2-7 and V is TRBV27. The CDR3 consists of 15 residues. The germline CDR1 and CDR2 sequences are MNHEY and SMNVEV (reference sequence). The CDR3 sequence: CASSRTLIGGYEQYF.

V gene TRBV5-1 combines with J gene TRBJ2-2; TCRdb calls TRBD1, which cannot be checked without DNA. The CDR3 covers 14 residues. The germline gives CDR1 SGHRS, CDR2 YFSETQ. CDR3 residues: CASRGTGASGELFF.

V is TRBV7-2 and J is TRBJ2-5; TCRdb proposes TRBD1, but this gene call is untestable without DNA. Germline CDR1 SGHTA, CDR2 FQGNSA. There are 11 residues in the CDR3. CDR3: CASTPGETQYF.

The chain couples TRBV4-1 to TRBJ2-3; TCRdb's D gene call, TRBD2, goes unchecked for lack of DNA. This CDR3 comprises 16 residues. CDR1 is MGHRA and CDR2 is YSYEKL in the germline V gene. The CDR3 loop is CASSQDGRSGSDTQYF.

The rearrangement joins TRBV7-9 to TRBJ2-3. Germline V gene sequence: CDR1 SEHNR, CDR2 FQNEAQ (reference sequence). The CDR3 is 15 residues long. CDR3 protein: CASSWDVGNTDTQYF.